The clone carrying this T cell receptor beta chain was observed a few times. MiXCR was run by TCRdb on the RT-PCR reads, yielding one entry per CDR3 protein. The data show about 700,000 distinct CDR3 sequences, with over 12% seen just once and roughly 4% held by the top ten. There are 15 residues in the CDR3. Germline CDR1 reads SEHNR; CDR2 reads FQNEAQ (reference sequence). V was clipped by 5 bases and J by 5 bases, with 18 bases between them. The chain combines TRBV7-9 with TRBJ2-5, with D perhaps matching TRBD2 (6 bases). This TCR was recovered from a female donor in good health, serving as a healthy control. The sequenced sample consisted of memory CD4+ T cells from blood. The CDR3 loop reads CASSDSPEGRETQYF. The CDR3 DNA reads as TGTGCCAGCAGCGATTCTCCGGAGGGCCGGGAGACCCAGTACTTC. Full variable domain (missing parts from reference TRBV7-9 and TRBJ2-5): DTGVSQNPRHKITKRGQNVTFRCDPISEHNRLYWYRQTLGQGPEFLTYFQNEAQLEKSRLLSDRFSAERPKGSFSTLEIQRTEQGDSAMYLCASSDSPEGRETQYFGPGTRLLVL.